The clone carrying this T cell receptor beta chain was detected many times. Its antigen is as yet unknown. The sample originates from a study of metastatic and nonmetastatic thyroid tumors. Study-level background: Malignant and benign thyroid patients had repertoires compared in peripheral blood and tumor or nodule tissue. Study-level findings and limits: Relative to benign nodules, malignant thyroid tumors were reportedly characterized by significantly elevated TCR beta diversity in blood and tumor.

Original processing notes: A classifier of distant metastasis in papillary thyroid cancer was built from CDR3 differences (across clinicopathological groups). Via MiXCR, TCRdb re-called the PCR reads. TCRdb, rather than the study authors, made the V and J calls. The sample contains about 40,000 clones, approximately 10% of which appear only once. Ahead of thyroid surgery, no patient had received treatment of any kind. The CDR3 consists of 13 residues. Germline V gives CDR1 MNHNS, CDR2 SASEGT. V dropped 8 bases and J dropped 4; count of bases not matched to a gene: 5. Sequencing was carried out using blood. The TCR was taken from a female donor with papillary thyroid cancer or a benign thyroid nodule (not recorded which). Some clones in this sample may be carry-over from other donors' samples. The chain combines TRBV6-1 with TRBJ1-3, with TRBD1 identical over 7 bases. The CDR3 nucleotides read TGTGCCAGCGAGAAGACAGGGGGAAACACCATATATTTT. Amino acid sequence: CASEKTGGNTIYF.